The sequence of this T cell receptor (beta chain) was determined in a study of blood T cell repertoires in COVID-19. About the study: The United States, Italy and Spain supplied acute and convalescent COVID-19 samples. PBMCs, B-cell-depleted T cells, or T cells provided the cDNA or gDNA that made up the material.

Methods used by the authors: The authors estimated nucleated cell counts from reference gene primer amplification. Generated by immunoSEQ multiplex PCR, the TCRdb table keeps only in-frame clones and is missing some. V, J and clone size reflect that table, while D and trimming were determined from the DNA. The sample lists 70,000 to 100,000 clones; roughly 88% were seen once. The CDR3 sequence is 16 residues long. The V gene end was trimmed by 2 bases and the J gene end by 5 bases; junction bases not matched to a gene: 10. CDR1 SEHNR and CDR2 FQNEAQ come from the germline V gene (reference sequence). This clone came up once.

This TCR came from an older woman with acute or convalescent COVID-19. The rearrangement uses TRBV7-9 and TRBJ2-5, with 8 bases lining up with TRBD2. Sequencing input: peripheral blood. The CDR3 region is CASSLQVRGAGETQYF. For the CDR3, the DNA is TGTGCCAGCAGCTTACAAGTGCGGGGGGCGGGCGAGACCCAGTACTTC.